This TCR beta chain was identified in a study of post-analysis software for immune sequencing data. On the study more broadly: Recorded disease courses covered relapsing-remitting, secondary progressive and progressive-relapsing multiple sclerosis. Some patients had no subtype annotation. Study-level findings and limits: The normalized Chao1 diversity of multiple sclerosis patients was significantly lower than that of controls. With F measure, samples from one preparation batch clustered together strongly. Controls had lower frequencies than patients of about five TRBV segments, which included TRBV5-6, TRBV5-1 and TRBV20-1.

Tagging with unique molecular identifiers was a feature of the TCR beta cDNA libraries. T cells numbering about 1 to 10 million gave rise to around 460,000 cDNA molecules. TCRdb itself ran the PCR reads through MiXCR, one entry per CDR3 protein. The table records over 300,000 distinct CDR3 sequences, roughly 38% of them present only once. This CDR3 is 13 amino acids long. Germline CDR1 and CDR2: SSHAT and FNYEAQ (reference sequence). In regard to this clonotype: Its antigen remains unidentified. At one boundary the junction diverges from the germline segment, which might be a read error.

This TCR derives from a girl between 10 and 17 years old with multiple sclerosis. The specimen sequenced was blood. The rearrangement joins TRBV7-7 to TRBJ2-3; no clear D. The CDR3 loop is CASSLDVRDTQYF. CDR3 bases: TGTGCTAGCAGCTTAGATGTGCGAGATACGCAGTATTTT.